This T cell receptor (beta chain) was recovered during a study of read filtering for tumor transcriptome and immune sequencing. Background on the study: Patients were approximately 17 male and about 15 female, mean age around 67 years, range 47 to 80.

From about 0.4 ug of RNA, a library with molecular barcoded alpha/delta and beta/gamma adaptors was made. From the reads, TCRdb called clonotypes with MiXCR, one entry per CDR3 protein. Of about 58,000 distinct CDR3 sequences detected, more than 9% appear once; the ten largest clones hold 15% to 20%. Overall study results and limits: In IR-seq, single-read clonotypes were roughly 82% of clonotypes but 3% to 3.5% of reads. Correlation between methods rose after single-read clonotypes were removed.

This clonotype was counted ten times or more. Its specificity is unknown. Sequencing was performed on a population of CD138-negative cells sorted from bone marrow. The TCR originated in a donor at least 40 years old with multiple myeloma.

Here the CDR3 reads CSATRRQGVSNQPQHF. The CDR3 DNA reads as TGCAGTGCCACAAGGCGGCAGGGGGTTAGCAATCAGCCCCAGCATTTT. J is TRBJ1-5 and V is TRBV20-1; TRBD1 agrees at 7 bases. Trimming took 6 bases from V and 0 from J; bases not matched to a gene: 11. Germline CDR1 is DFQATT and CDR2 is SNEGSKA (reference sequence). This CDR3 is built from 16 residues.